The 20 T cell receptor beta chains given below trace back to one sample, sequenced in a study of vaccination effects on CD4 cells after COVID-19. Profiling relied on immunoSEQ multiplex PCR, and the TCRdb table lists in-frame clones only, not all of them. The repertoire holds 20,000 to 30,000 clones, with roughly 76% as singletons. The antigens for these receptors are not known. Viral peptide pool expansion of antigen-specific CD4+ T cells preceded sequencing in the ViraFEST assay. Cultured cells yielded isolated CD4+ T cells after around 9 days. PCR showed that the person got SARS-CoV-2 infection at some point between March and December 2020. The sequenced sample was CD4+ T cells from PBMCs cultured with SARS-CoV-2 spike peptides, obtained before COVID-19 vaccination. These receptor sequences come from a human donor who had a prior SARS-CoV-2 infection.

The rearrangement joins TRBV25-1 to TRBJ1-1; tentative D call: TRBD1 (6 bases). Trimming took off 4 bases at V and 0 bases at J, with 9 bases between the two ends. Germline V gives CDR1 MGHDK, CDR2 SYGVNS. The CDR3 loop spans 14 amino acids. In DNA, the CDR3 is TGTGCCAGCAGTGTACAGGGCTTGAACACTGAAGCTTTCTTT. It yields the protein CASSVQGLNTEAFF.

The rearrangement joins TRBV7-9 to TRBJ2-2; D ambiguous. Germline assignment: CDR1 SEHNR and CDR2 FQNEAQ (reference sequence). This CDR3 contains 14 residues. Trimming stripped 0 bases from V and 5 bases from J, with 7 bases between. The DNA of the CDR3 is TGTGCCAGCAGCTTAGCGCTAAGTACCGGGGAGCTGTTTTTT. As protein: CASSLALSTGELFF.

There are a few counts of this clone. This chain joins TRBV5-6 and TRBJ1-3; 8 bases map to TRBD1. Per germline, CDR1 SGHDT and CDR2 YYEEEE. This CDR3 comprises 14 residues. Trimming took 1 base from V and 4 from J; bases not matched to a gene: 1. The CDR3 reads CASSLQGAGNTIYF. CDR3 sequence (DNA): TGTGCCAGCAGCTTGCAGGGGGCAGGAAACACCATATATTTT.

The V and J genes are TRBV5-1 and TRBJ1-5; no clear D gene. CDR1 is SGHRS and CDR2 is YFSETQ in the germline V gene. The CDR3 totals 13 residues. V shed 2 bases and J shed 2 bases, with 5 bases lying between them. CDR3 DNA sequence: TGCGCCAGCAGCTTCCGAGGCAATCAGCCCCAGCATTTT. Encoded protein: CASSFRGNQPQHF.

The CDR3 DNA sequence: TGTGCCAGAAGCTTAGTGGGAAGCATGAACACTGAAGCTTTCTTT. Encoded protein: CARSLVGSMNTEAFF. The chain is built from TRBV7-5 and TRBJ1-1. TRBV7-5 is assigned pseudogene status. This CDR3 spans 15 amino acids.

CDR3: CASSEAGGFLYGYTF. The DNA for the CDR3 is TGTGCCAGCAGTGAAGCGGGGGGGTTCCTTTACGGCTACACCTTC. V gene TRBV2 combines with J gene TRBJ1-2; a weak D match, TRBD1 (5 bases). V was trimmed by 0 bases and J by 8 bases, leaving 16 bases between them. Germline V lookup: CDR1 SNHLY, CDR2 FYNNEI. The CDR3 is 15 amino acids. The variable domain in full, with the rest retrieved from reference TRBV2 and TRBJ1-2, is EPEVTQTPSHQVTQMGQEVILRCVPISNHLYFYWYRQILGQKVEFLVSFYNNEISEKSEIFDDQFSVERPDGSNFTLKIRSTKLEDSAMYFCASSEAGGFLYGYTFGSGTRLTVV.

The V gene is TRBV2, the J gene TRBJ1-1, with D maybe TRBD1 (6 bases). The V gene's germline CDR1 is SNHLY and CDR2 FYNNEI. The CDR3 covers 13 residues. V was clipped by 8 bases and J by 5 bases, with 15 bases between them. The CDR3 here is CASGPQTGTEAFF. The CDR3 DNA is TGTGCCAGCGGCCCCCAGACAGGAACTGAAGCTTTCTTT.

The V and J genes are TRBV5-1 and TRBJ2-7; 7 bases line up with TRBD1. Looked up from germline, CDR1 is SGHRS and CDR2 is YFSETQ. The ends lost 0 bases at V and 0 bases at J; junction bases unmatched: 3. This CDR3 is built from 15 residues. The CDR3 loop is CASSLEGTVSYEQYF. Here the CDR3 DNA reads TGCGCCAGCAGCTTGGAGGGGACAGTCTCCTACGAGCAGTACTTC.

This clone appeared a few times. The genes are TRBV7-2 and TRBJ1-2; D remains ambiguous. There are 13 residues in the CDR3. Germline CDR1 and CDR2: SGHTA and FQGNSA. V was clipped by 3 bases and J by 4 bases, with 9 bases between them. The CDR3 spells CASSLQASYGYTF. The CDR3 nucleotides are TGTGCCAGCAGCTTGCAGGCGAGCTATGGCTACACCTTC.

Only one count was recorded for this clone. The rearrangement uses TRBV6-5 and TRBJ1-5, with 7 positions matching TRBD1. V was pared by 10 bases and J by 1 base, with 4 bases of the junction left unmatched. Germline V gene data show CDR1 as MNHEY and CDR2 as SVGAGI. This CDR3 region has 13 residues. DNA for the CDR3: TGTGCCACCCAGGGACAGAGCAATCAGCCCCAGCATTTT. This translates into CATQGQSNQPQHF.

CDR3 region: CASSRQVVQETQYF. The CDR3 DNA reads as TGCGCCAGCAGCCGACAGGTTGTTCAAGAGACCCAGTACTTC. The rearrangement uses TRBV4-1 and TRBJ2-5; TRBD1 is a possible D gene (6 bases). The length of the CDR3 is 14 residues. Germline V CDR1 and CDR2: MGHRA, YSYEKL. V lost 4 bases and J 2 bases, leaving 11 bases between the germline ends.

This clone was counted once. V gene TRBV30 combines with J gene TRBJ1-6; D gene uncertain. Trimming left V 0 bases short and J 10 bases short, with 10 bases between. Germline CDR1 GTSNPN, CDR2 SVGIG (reference sequence). This CDR3 contains 13 residues. The CDR3 sequence: CAWSVLTGSPLHF. The DNA for the CDR3 is TGTGCCTGGAGTGTGTTGACGGGGTCACCCCTCCACTTT.

V and J are TRBV3-1 (or the pseudogene TRBV3-2) and TRBJ1-2; 7 positions match TRBD1. Trimming at V came to 0 bases and at J to 4 bases, leaving 8 bases not matched to a gene. Looked up from germline, CDR1 is LGHDT and CDR2 is YNNKEL (reference sequence). This CDR3 has 16 residues. CDR3 nucleotides: TGTGCCAGCAGCCAAGATCGGACAGGCTTTCTCTATGGCTACACCTTC. This translates into CASSQDRTGFLYGYTF.

This chain connects TRBV30 to TRBJ2-3; 7 bases are shared with TRBD1. The CDR3 has 15 amino acids. V dropped 3 bases and J dropped 0; count of bases not matched to a gene: 6. Per the germline V gene, CDR1 is GTSNPN and CDR2 is SVGIG (reference sequence). The CDR3 DNA sequence: TGTGCCTGGAGCAAGGGGGCGCGGAGCACAGATACGCAGTATTTT. It codes for CAWSKGARSTDTQYF. The variable domain in full, completed from reference TRBV30 and TRBJ2-3, reads SQTIHQWPATLVQPVGSPLSLECTVEGTSNPNLYWYRQAAGRGLQLLFYSVGIGQISSEVPQNLSASRPQDRQFILSSKKLLLSDSGFYLCAWSKGARSTDTQYFGPGTRLTVL.

The chain combines TRBV7-8 with TRBJ2-4; D not certain. The CDR3 extends over 17 amino acids. Germline CDR1 is SGHVS and CDR2 is FQNEAQ. V was cut by 5 bases and J by 1 base, with 18 bases left in between. The CDR3 sequence is CASSPTWRSQAKNIQYF. The CDR3 nucleotides are TGTGCCAGCAGCCCGACCTGGCGGAGTCAGGCCAAAAACATTCAGTACTTC.

The chain employs TRBV27 and TRBJ1-2; the match to TRBD1 covers 10 bases. Trimming removed 5 bases from V and 6 bases from J; junction bases left unmatched: 18. This CDR3 is built from 18 residues. Germline CDR1 is MNHEY and CDR2 is SMNVEV (reference sequence). The CDR3 here is CASSPMAGGTGVLHGYTF. CDR3 bases: TGTGCCAGCAGTCCTATGGCTGGGGGGACAGGGGTTCTACATGGCTACACCTTC.

CDR3 bases: TGTGCCAGCAGCTTCTCGGGGACCGCCACCGGGGAGCTGTTTTTT. Protein product: CASSFSGTATGELFF. The V gene is TRBV11-3, the J gene TRBJ2-2; D may correspond to TRBD1 or TRBD2 (5 bases each). Trimming removed 3 bases from V and 4 bases from J, with 12 bases in between. Germline V CDR1 and CDR2: SGHNT, YENEEA. This CDR3 region has 15 residues.

This clone was recorded only once. The rearrangement links TRBV6-5 to TRBJ2-2; D is unresolved. Germline V gives CDR1 MNHEY, CDR2 SVGAGI. The CDR3 is 15 residues long. The V gene lost 6 bases and the J gene lost 1 base, with 12 bases spanning the gap. CDR3 in amino acids: CASSSTPGNTGELFF. The DNA for the CDR3 is TGTGCCAGCAGCTCTACACCGGGGAACACCGGGGAGCTGTTTTTT.

The chain uses TRBV5-1 and TRBJ2-1; 13 bases are shared with TRBD2. This CDR3 region has 14 residues. Germline CDR1 reads SGHRS; CDR2 reads YFSETQ. Trimming removed 4 bases from V and 8 bases from J; junction bases left unmatched: 3. CDR3 DNA: TGCGCCAGCAGCGGACTAGCGGGGGTGGATGAGCAGTTCTTC. It codes for CASSGLAGVDEQFF.

The V and J genes are TRBV6-5 and TRBJ1-5, with 7 bases fitting TRBD1. CDR1 MNHEY and CDR2 SVGAGI come from the germline V gene. Trimming removed 5 bases from V and 0 bases from J; junction bases left unmatched: 4. The CDR3 has 15 amino acids. CDR3: CASSRDRTSNQPQHF. The CDR3 coding sequence is TGTGCCAGCAGTAGGGACAGAACTAGCAATCAGCCCCAGCATTTT.